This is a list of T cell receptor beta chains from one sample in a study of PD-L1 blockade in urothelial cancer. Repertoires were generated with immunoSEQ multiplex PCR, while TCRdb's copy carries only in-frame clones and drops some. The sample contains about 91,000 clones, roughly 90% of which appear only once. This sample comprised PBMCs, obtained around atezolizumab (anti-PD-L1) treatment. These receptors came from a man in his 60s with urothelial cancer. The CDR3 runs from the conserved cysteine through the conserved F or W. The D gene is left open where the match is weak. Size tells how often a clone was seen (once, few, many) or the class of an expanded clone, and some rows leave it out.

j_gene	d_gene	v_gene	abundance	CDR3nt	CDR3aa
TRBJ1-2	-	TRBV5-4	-	TGTGCCAGCATGTGGCAGGGGAATTTGGGTGGCTACACCTTC	CASMWQGNLGGYTF
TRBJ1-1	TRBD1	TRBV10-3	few	TGTGCCATCAGCCCGACAGGGTTGGACACTGAAGCTTTCTTT	CAISPTGLDTEAFF
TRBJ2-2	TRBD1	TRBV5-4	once	TGTGCCAGCAGCTCTACAGGGGGCGTTTTTTCCGGGGAGCTGTTTTTT	CASSSTGGVFSGELFF
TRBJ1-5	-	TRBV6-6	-	TGTGCCAGCAGGGGCGGAGGGGAGCCCCAGCATTTT	CASRGGGEPQHF
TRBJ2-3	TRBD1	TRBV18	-	TGTGCCAGCTCAAATGGACAGGGCGCAGATACGCAGTATTTT	CASSNGQGADTQYF
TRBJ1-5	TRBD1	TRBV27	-	TGTGCCAGCAGTCCCGACAGGGCCTATCAGCCCCAGCATTTT	CASSPDRAYQPQHF
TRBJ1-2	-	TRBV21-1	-	TGTGCCAGCAGAGGGACAGGGGGCGGCTACACCTTC	CASRGTGGGYTF
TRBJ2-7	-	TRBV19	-	TGTGCCAGTAGTATTACTCCCTACGAGCAGTACTTC	CASSITPYEQYF
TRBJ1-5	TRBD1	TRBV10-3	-	TGTGCCATCAGTGAATCTCCGGGACAGGGGGTCGGTCAGCCCCAGCATTTT	CAISESPGQGVGQPQHF
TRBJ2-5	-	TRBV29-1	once	TGCAGCGTTGATCTTCAGGGAGAGACCCAGTACTTC	CSVDLQGETQYF
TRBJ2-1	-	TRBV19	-	TGTGCCAGTAGTGACACTCGGCACCGTGAGCAGTTCTTC	CASSDTRHREQFF
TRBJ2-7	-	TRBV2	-	TGTGCCAGCAGATTACAGGCGGAGAGCTACGAGCAGTACTTC	CASRLQAESYEQYF
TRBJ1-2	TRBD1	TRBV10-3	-	TGTGCCATCAGCCGGACAGGAGATTCTAACTATGGCTACACCTTC	CAISRTGDSNYGYTF
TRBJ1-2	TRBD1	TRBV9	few	TGTGCCAGCAGCGAGACTGGACAGGGCTATGGCTACACCTTC	CASSETGQGYGYTF
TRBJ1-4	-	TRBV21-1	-	TGTGCCAGCAGCAAATATCCGGAACTGTTTTTT	CASSKYPELFF
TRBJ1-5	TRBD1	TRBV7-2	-	TGTGCCAGCACCAAAACCGGGACAGACAATCAGCCCCAGCATTTT	CASTKTGTDNQPQHF
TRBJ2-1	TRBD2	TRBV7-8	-	TGTGCCAGCAGCTTAGTCCGGACTAGCGGGGGGGACAATGAGCAGTTCTTC	CASSLVRTSGGDNEQFF